A single sample is the source of the 11 T cell receptor beta chains below, sequenced in a study of siplizumab effects on memory and regulatory T cells. Profiling relied on immunoSEQ multiplex PCR, and the TCRdb table lists in-frame clones only, not all of them. The top ten clones hold about 0.16% of a sample with roughly 110,000 clones, 80% to 95% of them seen once. The sequencing input was non-Treg CD4+ T cells sorted from blood. The receptors shown here come from a human donor in good health.

The gene calls are TRBV18 and TRBJ2-3; 9 nucleotides agree with TRBD1. CDR1 and CDR2 from the germline V gene are KGHSH and LQKENI. The CDR3 is made up of 14 amino acids. Trimming removed 3 bases from V and 4 bases from J; junction bases left unmatched: 2. The CDR3 DNA reads as TGTGCCAGCTCACCGGACAGGGGAGCAGATACGCAGTATTTT. It specifies CASSPDRGADTQYF. The whole variable domain, remainder taken from reference TRBV18 and TRBJ2-3, is NAGVMQNPRHLVRRRGQEARLRCSPMKGHSHVYWYRQLPEEGLKFMVYLQKENIIDESGMPKERFSAEFPKEGPSILRIQQVVRGDSAAYFCASSPDRGADTQYFGPGTRLTVL.

The chain uses TRBV4-1 and TRBJ2-5, with 9 nucleotides matching TRBD2. The J call may not be correct, given that the DNA end is closer to TRBJ2-7. The CDR3 totals 18 residues. Germline-derived CDR1 and CDR2 are MGHRA and YSYEKL. The CDR3: CASSQRVSVAGEKYEQYF. The CDR3 coding sequence is TGCGCCAGCAGCCAACGGGTTTCGGTAGCGGGGGAGAAATACGAGCAGTACTTC.

This chain connects TRBV14 to TRBJ1-4, with D unresolved. V was pared by 2 bases and J by 10 bases, with 8 bases between. Germline CDR1 reads SGHDN; CDR2 reads FVKESK. The CDR3 length is 12 residues. The CDR3 spells CASSQRTAKLFF. CDR3 DNA: TGTGCCAGCAGCCAACGGACGGCAAAACTGTTTTTT.

The chain carries TRBV7-9 and TRBJ2-3, with D uncertain. V lost 5 bases to trimming and J lost 0 bases, with 12 bases between them. The germline V gene encodes CDR1 SEHNR and CDR2 FQNEAQ (reference sequence). The CDR3 contains 15 residues. CDR3 bases: TGTGCCAGCAGCCAGCTCCTCGCCAGCACAGATACGCAGTATTTT. It yields the protein CASSQLLASTDTQYF. The variable domain in full, with the rest retrieved from reference TRBV7-9 and TRBJ2-3, is DTGVSQNPRHKITKRGQNVTFRCDPISEHNRLYWYRQTLGQGPEFLTYFQNEAQLEKSRLLSDRFSAERPKGSFSTLEIQRTEQGDSAMYLCASSQLLASTDTQYFGPGTRLTVL.

In nucleotides, the CDR3 is TGTGCCAGCAGTTACTCGAGATGGGAAGGTGGCTACACCTTC. This codes for CASSYSRWEGGYTF. This rearrangement joins TRBV6-5 to TRBJ1-2, with D unresolved. Germline CDR1 and CDR2: MNHEY and SVGAGI. V was clipped by 0 bases and J by 7 bases, with 12 bases between them. There are 14 residues in the CDR3.

This chain joins TRBV11-2 and TRBJ2-1; D possibly uses TRBD1 or TRBD2 (5 bases each). This CDR3 is 17 amino acids long. Germline CDR1 SGHAT, CDR2 FQNNGV. V was shortened by 2 bases and J by 10 bases, with 24 bases between the two germline ends. CDR3 region: CASSLKSGTDIYREQFF. CDR3 DNA sequence: TGTGCCAGCAGCTTAAAATCCGGGACGGACATCTACAGGGAGCAGTTCTTC. Drawing the rest from reference TRBV11-2 and TRBJ2-1, the complete variable domain is EAGVAQSPRYKIIEKRQSVAFWCNPISGHATLYWYQQILGQGPKLLIQFQNNGVVDDSQLPKDRFSAERLKGVDSTLKIQPAKLEDSAVYLCASSLKSGTDIYREQFFGPGTRLTVL.

This chain links TRBV6-1 with TRBJ2-1; D gene uncertain. V was shortened by 8 bases and J by 4 bases, with 12 bases between the two germline ends. This CDR3 contains 13 residues. The germline V gene has CDR1 MNHNS and CDR2 SASEGT. CDR3 DNA sequence: TGTGCCAGCTACAGCCCAGGTTACAATGAGCAGTTCTTC. Amino acid sequence: CASYSPGYNEQFF.

The chain couples TRBV7-2 to TRBJ2-5; D is possibly TRBD2 (5 bases). Trimming removed 4 bases at V and 2 bases at J, with 8 bases between. This CDR3 is built from 13 residues. Germline V gene lookup returns CDR1 SGHTA and CDR2 FQGNSA. The CDR3 loop reads CASSSSQQETQYF. Written as DNA, the CDR3 is TGTGCCAGCAGCTCTAGCCAGCAAGAGACCCAGTACTTC.

This chain joins TRBV7-2 and TRBJ2-7; 9 bases are a match to TRBD2. The V gene's germline CDR1 is SGHTA and CDR2 FQGNSA. The CDR3 extends over 14 amino acids. V was pared by 2 bases and J by 5 bases, with 4 bases of the junction left unmatched. This CDR3 reads CASSLTRGGDEQYF. DNA for the CDR3: TGTGCCAGCAGCTTAACGCGGGGGGGCGACGAGCAGTACTTC.

This clone was observed a single time. The chain recombines TRBV6-1 with TRBJ2-5, with D possibly being TRBD2 (7 bases). Germline V CDR1 and CDR2: MNHNS, SASEGT. V lost 7 bases and J lost 2, with 17 bases in between. The CDR3 sequence is 15 residues long. The CDR3 DNA is TGTGCCAGCACTGGCGGGGGCGCATATCAAGAGACCCAGTACTTC. Translating gives CASTGGGAYQETQYF.

The chain joins TRBV21-1 to TRBJ2-7; the D call TRBD2 from the table was never checked on the DNA. TRBV21-1 is a pseudogene locus. The length of the CDR3 is 13 residues. CDR3 nucleotides: TGTGCCAGCAGAAGGTGGAGCTCCTACGAGCAGTACTTC. Translation: CASRRWSSYEQYF.